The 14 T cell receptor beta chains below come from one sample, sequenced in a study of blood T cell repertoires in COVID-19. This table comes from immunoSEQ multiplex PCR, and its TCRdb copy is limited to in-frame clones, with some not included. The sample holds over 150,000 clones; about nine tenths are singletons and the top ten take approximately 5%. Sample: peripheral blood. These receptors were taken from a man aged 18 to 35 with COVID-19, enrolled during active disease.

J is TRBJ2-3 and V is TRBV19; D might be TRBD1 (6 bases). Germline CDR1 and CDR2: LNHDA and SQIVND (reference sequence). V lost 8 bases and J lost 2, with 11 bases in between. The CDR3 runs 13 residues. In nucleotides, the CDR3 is TGTGCCAGTCAGGACAGACTCACAGATACGCAGTATTTT. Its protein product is CASQDRLTDTQYF.

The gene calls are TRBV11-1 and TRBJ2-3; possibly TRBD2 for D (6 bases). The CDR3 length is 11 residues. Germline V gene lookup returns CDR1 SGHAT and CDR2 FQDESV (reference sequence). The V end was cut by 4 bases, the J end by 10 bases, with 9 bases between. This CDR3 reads CASSSTGAQYF. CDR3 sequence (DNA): TGTGCCAGCAGCTCGACGGGGGCGCAGTATTTT. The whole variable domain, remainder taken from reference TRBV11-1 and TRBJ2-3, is EAEVAQSPRYKITEKSQAVAFWCDPISGHATLYWYRQILGQGPELLVQFQDESVVDDSQLPKDRFSAERLKGVDSTLKIQPAELGDSAMYLCASSSTGAQYFGPGTRLTVL.

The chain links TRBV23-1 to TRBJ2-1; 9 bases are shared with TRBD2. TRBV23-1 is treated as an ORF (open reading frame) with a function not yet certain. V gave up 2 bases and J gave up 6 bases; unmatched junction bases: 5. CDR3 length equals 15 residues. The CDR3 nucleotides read TGCGCCAGCAGTCAAGGAGCGGGAGGAGGCAATGAGCAGTTCTTC. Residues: CASSQGAGGGNEQFF.

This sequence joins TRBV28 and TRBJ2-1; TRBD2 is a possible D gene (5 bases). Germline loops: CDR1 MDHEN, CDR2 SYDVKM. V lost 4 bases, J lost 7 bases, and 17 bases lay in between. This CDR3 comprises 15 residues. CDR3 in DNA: TGTGCCAGCAGTTACCCGGGGTACCCCTGGAATGAGCAGTTCTTC. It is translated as CASSYPGYPWNEQFF.

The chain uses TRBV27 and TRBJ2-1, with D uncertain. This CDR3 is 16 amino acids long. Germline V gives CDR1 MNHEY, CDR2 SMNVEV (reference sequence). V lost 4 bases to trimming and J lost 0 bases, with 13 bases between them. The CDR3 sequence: CASSSPAGSSYNEQFF. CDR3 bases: TGTGCCAGCAGTTCCCCAGCCGGGTCCTCCTACAATGAGCAGTTCTTC.

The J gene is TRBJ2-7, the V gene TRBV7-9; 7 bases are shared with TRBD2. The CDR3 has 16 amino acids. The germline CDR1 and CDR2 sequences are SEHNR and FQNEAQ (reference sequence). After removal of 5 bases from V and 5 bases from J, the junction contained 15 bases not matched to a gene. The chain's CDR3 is CASSPPRATSFNEQYF. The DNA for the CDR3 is TGTGCCAGCAGCCCCCCCCGGGCGACTAGCTTCAACGAGCAGTACTTC.

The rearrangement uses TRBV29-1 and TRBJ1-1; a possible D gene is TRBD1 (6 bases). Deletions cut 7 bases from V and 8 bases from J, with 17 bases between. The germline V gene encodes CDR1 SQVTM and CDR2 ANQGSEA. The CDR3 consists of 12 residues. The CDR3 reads CSAGDTLGEAFF. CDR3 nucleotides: TGCAGCGCCGGGGACACCTTAGGGGAAGCTTTCTTT.

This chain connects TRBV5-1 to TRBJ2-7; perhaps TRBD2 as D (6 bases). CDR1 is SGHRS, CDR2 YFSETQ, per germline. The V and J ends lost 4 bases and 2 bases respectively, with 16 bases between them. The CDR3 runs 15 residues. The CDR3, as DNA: TGCGCCAGCAGCCCGGGAGTGGAAGAGACCTACGAGCAGTACTTC. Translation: CASSPGVEETYEQYF.

The CDR3 sequence: CASSIQETQYF. Written as DNA, the CDR3 is TGTGCCAGCAGCATACAAGAGACCCAGTACTTC. The chain has TRBV5-6 and TRBJ2-5; no firm D call. Trimming shortened V by 4 bases and J by 2 bases, and 3 bases separated the two germline ends. Germline CDR1 and CDR2: SGHDT and YYEEEE. There are 11 residues in the CDR3.

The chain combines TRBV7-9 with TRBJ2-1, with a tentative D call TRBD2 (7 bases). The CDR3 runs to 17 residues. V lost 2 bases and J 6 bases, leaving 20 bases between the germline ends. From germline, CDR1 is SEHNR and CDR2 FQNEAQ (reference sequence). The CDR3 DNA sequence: TGTGCCAGCAGCTTATATGGCGCGGGGGCAGCAACCAATGAGCAGTTCTTC. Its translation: CASSLYGAGAATNEQFF.

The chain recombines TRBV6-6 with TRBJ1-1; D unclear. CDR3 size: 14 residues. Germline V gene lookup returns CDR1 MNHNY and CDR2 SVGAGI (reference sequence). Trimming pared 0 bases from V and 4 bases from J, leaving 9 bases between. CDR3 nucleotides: TGTGCCAGCAGTTACTCGGGCGGGCCCACTGAAGCTTTCTTT. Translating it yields CASSYSGGPTEAFF.

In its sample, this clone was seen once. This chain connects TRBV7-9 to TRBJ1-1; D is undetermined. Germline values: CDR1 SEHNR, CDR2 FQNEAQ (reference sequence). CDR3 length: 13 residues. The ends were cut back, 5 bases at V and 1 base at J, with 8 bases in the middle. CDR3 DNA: TGTGCCAGCAGCCCCTCGGGGAACACTGAAGCTTTCTTT. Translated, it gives CASSPSGNTEAFF.

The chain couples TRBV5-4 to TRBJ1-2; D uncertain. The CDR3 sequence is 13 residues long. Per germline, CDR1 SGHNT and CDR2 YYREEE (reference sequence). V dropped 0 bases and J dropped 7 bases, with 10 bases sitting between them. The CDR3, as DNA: TGTGCCAGCAGCTTGGGCAGTCGGGGTGGCTACACCTTC. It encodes CASSLGSRGGYTF.

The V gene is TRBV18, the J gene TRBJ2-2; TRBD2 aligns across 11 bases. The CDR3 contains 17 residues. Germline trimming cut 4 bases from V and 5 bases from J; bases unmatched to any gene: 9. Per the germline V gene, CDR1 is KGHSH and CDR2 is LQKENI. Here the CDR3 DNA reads TGTGCCAGCTCACTAAGTCTGTCTAGCGGGAGGACCGGGGAGCTGTTTTTT. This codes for CASSLSLSSGRTGELFF.